This T cell receptor (beta chain) originates from a study of T cells in Graves' hyperthyroidism and ophthalmopathy. This clonotype was seen a handful of times. Its antigen remains unknown. This CDR3 has 13 residues. Trimming took 7 bases from V and 3 from J, leaving 14 bases between them. Germline values: CDR1 SQVTM, CDR2 ANQGSEA. The source material, RNA transcripts, was used to amplify TCR beta CDR3 regions. The HTBI primer set drove a first-round RT-PCR of the TCR CDR3. MiXCR was run by TCRdb on the multiplex PCR reads, yielding one entry per CDR3 protein. In the table there are 350,000 to 500,000 distinct CDR3 sequences, approximately 15% of which are singletons. Stable Graves' hyperthyroidism denoted no ophthalmopathy progression over 18 months. The source of the PBMCs was about 10 ml of fresh peripheral blood. Study conclusions and caveats: Peripheral blood also featured most of the thyroid clonotypes expanded above 0.001.

The receptor was derived from a woman under 30 with Graves' hyperthyroidism. Sequencing used blood. The chain couples TRBV29-1 to TRBJ2-3; D gene unclear. CDR3 coding DNA: TGCAGCGGCCGTTCTAGGATGACAGATACGCAGTATTTT. This sequence encodes CSGRSRMTDTQYF.